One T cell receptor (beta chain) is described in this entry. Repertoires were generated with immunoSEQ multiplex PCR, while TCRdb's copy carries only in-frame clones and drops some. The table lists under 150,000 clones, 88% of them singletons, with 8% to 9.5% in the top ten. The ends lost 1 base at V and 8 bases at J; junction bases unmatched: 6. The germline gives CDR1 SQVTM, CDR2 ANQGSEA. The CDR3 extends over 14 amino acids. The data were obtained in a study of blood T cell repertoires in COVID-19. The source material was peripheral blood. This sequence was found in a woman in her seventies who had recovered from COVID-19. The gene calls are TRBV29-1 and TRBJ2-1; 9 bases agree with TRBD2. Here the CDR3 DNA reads TGCAGCGTTGAAGGGGCTAGCGGGGCCGATGAGCAGTTCTTC. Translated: CSVEGASGADEQFF.